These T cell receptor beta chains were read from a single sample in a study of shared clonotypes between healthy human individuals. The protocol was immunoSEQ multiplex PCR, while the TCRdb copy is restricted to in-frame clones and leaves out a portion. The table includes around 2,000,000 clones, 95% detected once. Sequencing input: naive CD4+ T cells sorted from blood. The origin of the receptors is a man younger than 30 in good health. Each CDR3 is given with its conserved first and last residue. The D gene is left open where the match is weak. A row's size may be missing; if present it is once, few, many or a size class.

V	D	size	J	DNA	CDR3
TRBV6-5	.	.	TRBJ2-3	TGTGCCAGCCGGAGGGGCACAGATACGCAGTATTTT	CASRRGTDTQYF
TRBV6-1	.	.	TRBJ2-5	TGTGCCAGCAGTGAAGCGCATGGGGTCCAAGAGACCCAGTACTTC	CASSEAHGVQETQYF
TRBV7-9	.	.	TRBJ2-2	TGTGCCAGCAGCTTAGAGGGCAGAACCGGGGAGCTGTTTTTT	CASSLEGRTGELFF
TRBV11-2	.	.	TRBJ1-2	TGTGCCAGCAGCTGGACCGAGATTGGTGGCTACACCTTC	CASSWTEIGGYTF
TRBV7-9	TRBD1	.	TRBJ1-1	TGTGCCAGCAGCCCACAGGGGGAAGCTTTCTTT	CASSPQGEAFF
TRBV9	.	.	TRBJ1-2	TGTGCCAGCAGCCTGGTCGACAGGAACTATGGCTACACCTTC	CASSLVDRNYGYTF
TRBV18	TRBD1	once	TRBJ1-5	TGTGCCAGCTCACGGGACAGCTATGATTTTTTGCCCCAGCATTTT	CASSRDSYDFLPQHF
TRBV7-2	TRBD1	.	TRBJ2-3	TGTGCCAGCAGCAGCCGGGACAGGGGAGATACGCAGTATTTT	CASSSRDRGDTQYF
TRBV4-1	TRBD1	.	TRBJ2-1	TGCGCCAGCAGCCAACGGGACAGTTCTTCCCTTTCCTACAATGAGCAGTTCTTC	CASSQRDSSSLSYNEQFF
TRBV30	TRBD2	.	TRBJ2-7	TGTGCCTGGAGTGTACAGAGGACTAGCGGAGCCCCCTCCTACGAGCAGTACTTC	CAWSVQRTSGAPSYEQYF
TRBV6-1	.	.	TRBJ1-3	TGTGCCAGCAGAAGTCTGCCCGCCTCTGGAAACACCATATATTTT	CASRSLPASGNTIYF
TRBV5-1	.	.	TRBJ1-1	TGCGCCAGCAGCTTGGATGGGCAGATGAACACTGAAGCTTTCTTT	CASSLDGQMNTEAFF
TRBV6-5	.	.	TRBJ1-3	TGTGCCAGCAGTAGGGACTCTGGAAACACCATATATTTT	CASSRDSGNTIYF
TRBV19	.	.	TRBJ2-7	TGTGCCAGTAGTATTGTGGGAGAGCTCTACTACGAGCAGTACTTC	CASSIVGELYYEQYF
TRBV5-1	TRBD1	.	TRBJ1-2	TGCGCCAGCAGCCAGACCGGGACAGGGGGACCCCACGAGCGCTACACCTTC	CASSQTGTGGPHERYTF
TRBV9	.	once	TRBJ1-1	TGTGCCAGCAGCGTAGATCCCCGGCGGGGAACCACTGAAGCTTTCTTT	CASSVDPRRGTTEAFF
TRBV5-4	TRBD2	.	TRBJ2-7	TGTGCCAGCAGCTTGGACGGGGGGGCTTACGAGCAGTACTTC	CASSLDGGAYEQYF